This section outlines one TCR beta chain sequence together with its context. What it recognizes is unknown. This sample stems from a study of shared clonotypes between healthy human individuals. About the research overall: Each donor's CD4 naive and CD4 memory cells filled three plates apiece, CD8 naive two, and CD8 memory one.

Study-wide results and caveats: Non-shared clonotypes had lower generation probabilities than clonotypes shared by all four sorted-subset donors.

The data were produced by immunoSEQ multiplex PCR, yet TCRdb's version contains in-frame clones alone and is incomplete. The repertoire holds approximately 2.4 million clones, with approximately 94% as singletons. Germline V gene sequence: CDR1 SGHRS, CDR2 YFSETQ. The CDR3 length is 16 residues. With 2 bases removed from V and 1 base from J, the gap between germline ends came to 14 bases. The source material was naive CD4+ T cells sorted from blood. Stated subset: CD45RA+ positively selected. The chain has TRBV5-1 and TRBJ2-3; no definite D call. The sequence was collected from a man aged 18 to 30 in good health. CDR3 coding DNA: TGCGCCAGCAGCTTTCAGACGGCCCCCGGCACAGATACGCAGTATTTT. Its translation is CASSFQTAPGTDTQYF.